This entry lists 18 T cell receptor beta chains sequenced from one sample in a study of technical replicates of blood from several donors. Assay used: immunoSEQ multiplex PCR; TCRdb lists only in-frame clones, some missing. The sample lists about 100,000 clones; 96% were seen once. Sequencing was performed on T cells isolated from PBMCs. The receptors here all came from a human donor in good health.

This clone showed up just once. The chain combines TRBV27 with TRBJ1-2; 10 nucleotides match TRBD1. The CDR3 contains 13 residues. The trim removed 8 bases at V and 7 bases at J, leaving 7 bases unmatched. Germline CDR1 is MNHEY and CDR2 is SMNVEV (reference sequence). In DNA, the CDR3 is TGTGCCAGCCGGACAGGGGGATCAAGTGGCTACACCTTC. Its protein is CASRTGGSSGYTF.

The genes are TRBV4-1 and TRBJ2-7, with 7 bases that match TRBD2. With 4 bases clipped from V and 0 bases from J, the junction kept 3 bases outside the gene matches. The V gene's germline CDR1 is MGHRA and CDR2 YSYEKL. There are 14 residues in the CDR3. Written as DNA, the CDR3 is TGCGCCAGCAGCCCCTGGACTAGCTCCTACGAGCAGTACTTC. This gives the protein CASSPWTSSYEQYF.

The V gene is TRBV27, the J gene TRBJ2-7; TRBD1 matches 8 bases. The CDR3 extends over 15 amino acids. Germline CDR1 reads MNHEY; CDR2 reads SMNVEV (reference sequence). V shed 7 bases, J shed 6 bases, and the junction held 14 bases outside the gene matches. The DNA for the CDR3 is TGTGCCAGCACCGAGATGCGACAGGGGCAAGTCGAGCAGTACTTC. It translates to CASTEMRQGQVEQYF.

V and J are TRBV28 and TRBJ1-4, with D possibly TRBD1 on 5 matching bases. The germline CDR1 and CDR2 sequences are MDHEN and SYDVKM. The CDR3 loop spans 14 amino acids. The ends were cut back, 9 bases at V and 0 bases at J, with 11 bases in the middle. CDR3 nucleotides: TGTGCCAGTAAAACAGGTTCAACTAATGAAAAACTGTTTTTT. Its translation is CASKTGSTNEKLFF.

V gene TRBV6-5 combines with J gene TRBJ1-4; 7 bases are a match to TRBD1. This CDR3 comprises 16 residues. V dropped 0 bases and J dropped 2; count of bases not matched to a gene: 3. Looked up from germline, CDR1 is MNHEY and CDR2 is SVGAGI. CDR3 protein: CASSYSLQGTNEKLFF. CDR3 nucleotides: TGTGCCAGCAGTTACTCCCTACAGGGGACTAATGAAAAACTGTTTTTT.

V is TRBV4-1 and J is TRBJ1-1, with D perhaps TRBD1 (6 bases). V was clipped by 0 bases and J by 8 bases, with 16 bases between them. CDR1 is MGHRA, CDR2 YSYEKL, per germline. The CDR3 covers 15 residues. CDR3 sequence (DNA): TGCGCCAGCAGCCAAGATCGGGGACACCCTACAGAAGCTTTCTTT. Translated, it gives CASSQDRGHPTEAFF.

This clone was seen only once. The genes are TRBV9 and TRBJ1-6; no reliable D call. Looked up from germline, CDR1 is SGDLS and CDR2 is YYNGEE. V was pared by 3 bases and J by 0 bases, with 10 bases between. The CDR3 is made up of 16 amino acids. This chain's CDR3 is CASSATWSSYNSPLHF. CDR3 nucleotide sequence: TGTGCCAGCAGCGCTACTTGGAGCTCCTATAATTCACCCCTCCACTTT. The full variable domain, completed using reference TRBV9 and TRBJ1-6, is DSGVTQTPKHLITATGQRVTLRCSPRSGDLSVYWYQQSLDQGLQFLIQYYNGEERAKGNILERFSAQQFPDLHSELNLSSLELGDSALYFCASSATWSSYNSPLHFGNGTRLTVT.

The chain is built from TRBV5-5 and TRBJ2-3; 7 bases match TRBD2. The CDR3 sequence is 16 residues long. Germline CDR1 is SGHKS and CDR2 is YYEKEE (reference sequence). V shed 1 base and J 4 bases; nucleotides not matched to a gene: 9. This CDR3 is CASSLYGRGISDTQYF. DNA for the CDR3: TGTGCCAGCAGCTTGTATGGGCGGGGGATCTCAGATACGCAGTATTTT.

The rearrangement uses TRBV4-2 and TRBJ2-7; 7 bases are a match to TRBD1. Germline trimming cut 0 bases from V and 2 bases from J; bases unmatched to any gene: 4. This CDR3 spans 15 amino acids. From germline, CDR1 is LGHNA and CDR2 YNFKEQ. The DNA of the CDR3 is TGTGCCAGCAGCCAAGACCAGGGGGTCCCCTACGAGCAGTACTTC. Translating gives CASSQDQGVPYEQYF.

This clone was seen just once. V usage is TRBV2 and J usage is TRBJ2-7, with D perhaps TRBD2 (6 bases). V was shortened by 5 bases and J by 6 bases, with 20 bases between the two germline ends. CDR3 length: 15 residues. Germline CDR1 and CDR2: SNHLY and FYNNEI. The CDR3 reads CASSRLRDSPFEQYF. The CDR3 nucleotides are TGTGCCAGCAGTCGTTTGCGGGACTCTCCTTTCGAGCAGTACTTC.

CDR3 in amino acids: CASSPTLAGGTYEQYF. CDR3 coding DNA: TGCGCCAGCAGCCCCACCCTAGCGGGAGGGACCTACGAGCAGTACTTC. The genes are TRBV5-1 and TRBJ2-7, with 12 bases aligning to TRBD2. The CDR3 spans 16 residues. Germline assignment: CDR1 SGHRS and CDR2 YFSETQ. The J segment lost 2 bases and the V segment lost 4 bases, leaving 7 bases of the junction unmatched.

This clone was observed once. The CDR3 sequence is CASSSWTSGGERSTQYF. The DNA of the CDR3 is TGTGCCAGCAGCTCTTGGACTAGCGGGGGGGAGAGGTCGACCCAGTACTTC. The chain links TRBV11-2 to TRBJ2-5; 15 nucleotides agree with TRBD2. This CDR3 is built from 17 residues. The germline gives CDR1 SGHAT, CDR2 FQNNGV. V lost 4 bases, J lost 7 bases, and 10 bases stayed unmatched.

J is TRBJ1-6 and V is TRBV5-1; D is undetermined. The length of the CDR3 is 18 residues. Trimming cost V 0 bases and J 0 bases, with 13 bases left between them. The germline gives CDR1 SGHRS, CDR2 YFSETQ. CDR3 bases: TGCGCCAGCAGCTTGGTGCCCGCAACGAGCTCCTATAATTCACCCCTCCACTTT. Amino acids: CASSLVPATSSYNSPLHF.

The rearrangement links TRBV4-1 to TRBJ1-5, with 7 bases that match TRBD1. The junction had 10 bases not matched to a gene; V was cut back by 1 base and J by 4 bases. Germline V gene data show CDR1 as MGHRA and CDR2 as YSYEKL. The CDR3 loop spans 17 amino acids. CDR3 in DNA: TGCGCCAGCAGCCAAGGCATAGGACAGGACAGAAATCAGCCCCAGCATTTT. Translated: CASSQGIGQDRNQPQHF.

This clone occurred a few times. The gene calls are TRBV5-1 and TRBJ1-1, with TRBD1 matching 9 bases. This CDR3 comprises 15 residues. V lost 3 bases, J lost 1 base, and 4 bases stayed unmatched. Germline V gives CDR1 SGHRS, CDR2 YFSETQ. This chain's CDR3 is CASSSGTGRNTEAFF. CDR3 bases: TGCGCCAGCAGCTCCGGGACAGGGAGGAACACTGAAGCTTTCTTT. The full variable domain, in which reference TRBV5-1 and TRBJ1-1 provide the parts outside the CDR3, is KAGVTQTPRYLIKTRGQQVTLSCSPISGHRSVSWYQQTPGQGLQFLFEYFSETQRNKGNFPGRFSGRQFSNSRSEMNVSTLELGDSALYLCASSSGTGRNTEAFFGQGTRLTVV.

The chain couples TRBV6-4 to TRBJ2-1; 7 bases are shared with TRBD1. CDR1 is MRHNA and CDR2 is SNTAGT in the germline V gene. There are 13 residues in the CDR3. The trim removed 6 bases at V and 9 bases at J, leaving 8 bases unmatched. This CDR3 is CASRLQSGGEQFF. For the CDR3, the DNA is TGTGCCAGCAGGCTACAGTCAGGGGGTGAGCAGTTCTTC.

The chain has TRBV28 and TRBJ2-7; possible D gene TRBD1, 5 bases. The CDR3 length is 14 residues. Germline assignment: CDR1 MDHEN and CDR2 SYDVKM. The V end was cut by 1 base, the J end by 2 bases, with 9 bases between. The CDR3 loop is CASSLFRTTYEQYF. The CDR3 DNA reads TGTGCCAGCAGTTTATTCCGGACAACCTACGAGCAGTACTTC.

The chain has TRBV18 and TRBJ2-1, with TRBD1 identical over 7 bases. CDR3 length: 13 amino acids. Germline-derived CDR1 and CDR2 are KGHSH and LQKENI. Trimming at V came to 8 bases and at J to 3 bases, leaving 4 bases not matched to a gene. CDR3 sequence (DNA): TGTGCCAGCCAGAGACAGGGCTACAATGAGCAGTTCTTC. Translated: CASQRQGYNEQFF.